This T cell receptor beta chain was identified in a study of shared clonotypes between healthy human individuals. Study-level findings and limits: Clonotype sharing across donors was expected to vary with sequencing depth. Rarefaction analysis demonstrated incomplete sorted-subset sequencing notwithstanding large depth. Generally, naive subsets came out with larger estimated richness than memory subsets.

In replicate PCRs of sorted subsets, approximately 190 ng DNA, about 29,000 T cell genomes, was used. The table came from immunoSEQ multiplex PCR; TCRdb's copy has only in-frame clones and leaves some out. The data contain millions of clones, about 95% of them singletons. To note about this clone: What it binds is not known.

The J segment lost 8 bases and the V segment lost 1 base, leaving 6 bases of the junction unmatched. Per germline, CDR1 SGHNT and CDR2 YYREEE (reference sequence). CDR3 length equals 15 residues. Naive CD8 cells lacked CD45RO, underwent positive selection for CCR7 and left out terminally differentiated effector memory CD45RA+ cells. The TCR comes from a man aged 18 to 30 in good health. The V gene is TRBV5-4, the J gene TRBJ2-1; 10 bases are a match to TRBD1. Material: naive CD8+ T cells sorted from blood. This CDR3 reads CASSLSGTGVYEQFF. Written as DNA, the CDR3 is TGTGCCAGCAGCTTGTCCGGGACAGGGGTTTATGAGCAGTTCTTC.